These 18 T cell receptor beta chains originate from one sample sequenced in a study of shared clonotypes between healthy human individuals. Profiling relied on immunoSEQ multiplex PCR, and the TCRdb table lists in-frame clones only, not all of them. The table has about 1 million clones, about 75% seen once. The sample was memory CD4+ T cells sorted from blood. Subset defined: CD45RA-negative fraction. The source of these receptors is a man aged 18 to 29 in good health.

This chain links TRBV18 with TRBJ2-1; 10 bases line up with TRBD2. CDR1 is KGHSH, CDR2 LQKENI, per germline. V was pared by 1 base and J by 4 bases, with 7 bases of the junction left unmatched. The CDR3 contains 17 residues. The CDR3 bases are TGTGCCAGCTCACCACGTTTAGCGGGGGGCCCTTACAATGAGCAGTTCTTC. This sequence encodes CASSPRLAGGPYNEQFF.

The chain carries TRBV30 and TRBJ2-7, with 7 nucleotides matching TRBD1. V lost 2 bases to trimming and J lost 8 bases; unmatched junction nucleotides: 9. CDR1 and CDR2 from the germline V gene are GTSNPN and SVGIG (reference sequence). The CDR3 runs to 13 residues. DNA of the CDR3: TGTGCCTGGAGTCCGATAAACAGGGGAAAGCAGTACTTC. Its translation is CAWSPINRGKQYF.

Points on this clone: Within the sample, other DNA sequences also encode this same CDR3. The V and J genes are TRBV7-8 and TRBJ2-3; D unresolved. Germline V gene lookup returns CDR1 SGHVS and CDR2 FQNEAQ. The CDR3 has 13 residues. Trimming cost V 1 base and J 1 base, with 3 bases left between them. CDR3 coding DNA: TGTGCCAGCAGCTTAGGAGGCACAGATACGCAGTATTTT. It codes for CASSLGGTDTQYF.

In its sample, this clone was seen a few times. V is TRBV5-1 and J is TRBJ2-1; TRBD2 matches at 11 bases. CDR3 length: 17 amino acids. V trimming: 0 bases; J trimming: 9 bases; junction bases outside the gene matches: 11. The germline gives CDR1 SGHRS, CDR2 YFSETQ. This CDR3 is CASSLGAASGGLSEQFF. CDR3 nucleotide sequence: TGCGCCAGCAGCTTGGGAGCGGCTAGCGGGGGGCTCAGTGAGCAGTTCTTC.

The V call is TRBV11-2, the J call TRBJ1-2; 8 nucleotides match TRBD1. Germline values: CDR1 SGHAT, CDR2 FQNNGV. Trimming removed 1 base from V and 4 bases from J; junction bases left unmatched: 5. The CDR3 has 15 amino acids. The CDR3 is CASSLGTGGGYGYTF. The CDR3, as DNA: TGTGCCAGCAGCTTAGGCACAGGGGGGGGCTATGGCTACACCTTC.

The genes are TRBV7-9 and TRBJ1-1, with D possibly matching TRBD1 (5 bases). V was pared by 5 bases and J by 4 bases, with 14 bases between. CDR3 size: 14 residues. The germline gives CDR1 SEHNR, CDR2 FQNEAQ (reference sequence). CDR3 DNA: TGTGCCAGCAGCACTCAGGGCTTTGGCACTGAAGCTTTCTTT. Its translation is CASSTQGFGTEAFF.

This chain uses TRBV11-3 with TRBJ2-2, with TRBD1 identical over 9 bases. Looked up from germline, CDR1 is SGHNT and CDR2 is YENEEA. This CDR3 has 16 amino acids. The ends lost 0 bases at V and 6 bases at J; junction bases unmatched: 5. The CDR3 loop reads CASSLDGTGKSGELFF. The CDR3 bases are TGTGCCAGCAGCTTAGATGGGACAGGGAAATCCGGGGAGCTGTTTTTT.

The chain couples TRBV6-5 to TRBJ2-7, with 7 bases identical to TRBD1. The germline V gene encodes CDR1 MNHEY and CDR2 SVGAGI. The CDR3 consists of 13 residues. V gave up 6 bases and J gave up 5 bases; unmatched junction bases: 7. Here the CDR3 reads CASSRIQGNEQYF. The CDR3 DNA is TGTGCCAGCAGCCGGATACAGGGGAACGAGCAGTACTTC.

The chain combines TRBV7-9 with TRBJ1-3; D perhaps matches TRBD1 (6 bases). The germline V and J ends were trimmed by 6 bases and 0 bases, with 18 bases remaining between them. This CDR3 has 17 amino acids. CDR1 SEHNR and CDR2 FQNEAQ come from the germline V gene (reference sequence). The CDR3 DNA follows: TGTGCCAGCAGGAACTGGGGGGCCGGTGGCTCTGGAAACACCATATATTTT. Translating gives CASRNWGAGGSGNTIYF. Filled out from reference TRBV7-9 and TRBJ1-3, the complete variable domain reads DTGVSQNPRHKITKRGQNVTFRCDPISEHNRLYWYRQTLGQGPEFLTYFQNEAQLEKSRLLSDRFSAERPKGSFSTLEIQRTEQGDSAMYLCASRNWGAGGSGNTIYFGEGSWLTVV.

J is TRBJ1-3 and V is TRBV5-1; D unresolved. The CDR3 is 13 residues long. V lost 0 bases and J lost 4, with 5 bases in between. Per germline, CDR1 SGHRS and CDR2 YFSETQ. CDR3 coding DNA: TGCGCCAGCAGCTTGGAGGAGGGAAACACCATATATTTT. This gives the protein CASSLEEGNTIYF.

The chain links TRBV10-3 to TRBJ2-5; TRBD2 matches at 10 bases. J was trimmed by 3 bases and V by 6 bases; bases with no gene match: 1. Per germline, CDR1 ENHRY and CDR2 SYGVKD. The CDR3 sequence is 13 residues long. CDR3 sequence: CAIRGTSEETQYF. CDR3 nucleotide sequence: TGTGCCATCAGGGGGACTAGCGAAGAGACCCAGTACTTC.

The chain uses TRBV5-1 and TRBJ2-3; D gene ambiguous. The germline V gene encodes CDR1 SGHRS and CDR2 YFSETQ. V lost 2 bases and J 2 bases, leaving 15 bases between the germline ends. The CDR3 consists of 16 residues. CDR3 nucleotides: TGCGCCAGCAGCTTCCTTCCAAAAGTCTTCACAGATACGCAGTATTTT. Its translation: CASSFLPKVFTDTQYF.

This CDR3 is CASSSFRGRDEQFF. CDR3 coding DNA: TGTGCCAGCAGTTCCTTCAGGGGACGGGATGAGCAGTTCTTC. The V and J genes are TRBV27 and TRBJ2-1; possibly TRBD1 for D (6 bases). The CDR3 consists of 14 residues. Trimming left V 4 bases short and J 8 bases short, with 15 bases between. CDR1 and CDR2 (germline): MNHEY, SMNVEV (reference sequence).

The genes are TRBV11-3 and TRBJ1-1; D ambiguous. Germline lookup yields CDR1 SGHNT and CDR2 YENEEA. With 4 bases removed from V and 2 bases from J, the gap between germline ends came to 5 bases. This CDR3 spans 12 amino acids. The CDR3 DNA is TGTGCCAGCAGCTCACATAACACTGAAGCTTTCTTT. This gives the protein CASSSHNTEAFF.

The chain carries TRBV18 and TRBJ2-2; no reliable D call. This CDR3 comprises 15 residues. Germline lookup yields CDR1 KGHSH and CDR2 LQKENI. Trimming left V 1 base short and J 5 bases short, with 11 bases between. The CDR3 nucleotides read TGTGCCAGCTCACCACAGTTCGAGAAGACCGGGGAGCTGTTTTTT. This gives the protein CASSPQFEKTGELFF.

The V and J genes are TRBV11-1 and TRBJ2-7; D remains unclear. CDR3 length: 13 residues. Germline CDR1 and CDR2: SGHAT and FQDESV (reference sequence). V was shortened by 1 base and J by 3 bases, with 7 bases between the two germline ends. CDR3: CASSLDRSYEQYF. The CDR3 bases are TGTGCCAGCAGCTTAGACAGAAGCTACGAGCAGTACTTC. Combining the CDR3 with reference TRBV11-1 and TRBJ2-7 gives the whole variable domain EAEVAQSPRYKITEKSQAVAFWCDPISGHATLYWYRQILGQGPELLVQFQDESVVDDSQLPKDRFSAERLKGVDSTLKIQPAELGDSAMYLCASSLDRSYEQYFGPGTRLTVT.

The V gene is TRBV5-1, the J gene TRBJ2-7; weak D call: TRBD1 (5 bases). CDR1 and CDR2 (germline): SGHRS, YFSETQ. Trimming cost V 0 bases and J 3 bases, with 13 bases left between them. This CDR3 has 15 amino acids. CDR3 DNA sequence: TGCGCCAGCAGCTTGGCAGGGAAGGTATACTACGAGCAGTACTTC. It is translated as CASSLAGKVYYEQYF.

J is TRBJ2-7 and V is TRBV19; D gene ambiguous. Trimming took off 6 bases at V and 2 bases at J, with 8 bases between the two ends. This CDR3 comprises 12 residues. CDR1 LNHDA and CDR2 SQIVND come from the germline V gene (reference sequence). The CDR3 sequence: CASRPGPYEQYF. The CDR3, as DNA: TGTGCCAGTAGGCCGGGCCCCTACGAGCAGTACTTC.